The 10 T cell receptor beta chains listed next were all sequenced from one sample in a study of T cell repertoires in cytomegalovirus infection. What these receptors recognize is not known. TCRdb re-derived calls from the reads in MiXCR, one entry per CDR3 protein. This table has roughly 120,000 distinct CDR3 sequences, around 9.1% appearing once. The sequenced material came from PBMCs, sequenced either directly or after in vitro stimulation (not recorded which). These receptor sequences come from a human donor in good health (CMV status not recorded). Some clones in this sample may be carry-over from other donors' samples.

Many counts were recorded for this clonotype. This rearrangement joins TRBV12-3 or TRBV12-4 to TRBJ2-5; a possible D gene is TRBD1 (6 bases). The CDR3 runs to 16 residues. The V end was cut by 3 bases, the J end by 5 bases, with 19 bases between. CDR3 nucleotide sequence: TGTGCCAGCAGTTTTCGGGCTACCAGGGGTGTGGAGACCCAGTACTTC. It translates to CASSFRATRGVETQYF.

This clonotype was recorded many times. Written as DNA, the CDR3 is TGTGCCAGCAGTCAGACAGGGGTCTTAGCGGGAGCTTACAATGAGCAGTTCTTC. Translated: CASSQTGVLAGAYNEQFF. The rearrangement joins TRBV27 to TRBJ2-1, with D possibly TRBD2 on 9 matching bases. The CDR3 consists of 18 residues. Germline V gives CDR1 MNHEY, CDR2 SMNVEV (reference sequence). Trimming cost V 5 bases and J 4 bases, with 24 bases left between them.

This clonotype was picked up many times. The chain recombines TRBV7-8 with TRBJ2-5, with D unclear. Germline CDR1 is SGHVS and CDR2 is FQNEAQ. The CDR3 loop spans 14 amino acids. The V end was cut by 4 bases, the J end by 7 bases, with 16 bases between. Written as DNA, the CDR3 is TGTGCCAGCAGCTCCCGGGTCCCAGTGAGGACCCAGTACTTC. It translates to CASSSRVPVRTQYF. The full variable domain, with the rest looked up from reference TRBV7-8 and TRBJ2-5, is GAGVSQSPRYKVAKRGQDVALRCDPISGHVSLFWYQQALGQGPEFLTYFQNEAQLDKSGLPSDRFFAERPEGSVSTLKIQRTQQEDSAVYLCASSSRVPVRTQYFGPGTRLLVL.

V usage is TRBV4-1 and J usage is TRBJ2-1, with 8 bases that match TRBD2. Trimming cost V 2 bases and J 6 bases; bases outside gene matches: 9. This CDR3 comprises 16 residues. Germline V gives CDR1 MGHRA, CDR2 YSYEKL. The CDR3 is CASSQNPAGDGNEQFF. CDR3 DNA: TGCGCCAGCAGCCAAAACCCAGCGGGAGACGGCAATGAGCAGTTCTTC.

The chain uses TRBV2 and TRBJ2-7, with a possible D match to TRBD2 (6 bases). CDR3 length: 13 amino acids. The V gene lost 5 bases and the J gene lost 2 bases, with 10 bases spanning the gap. Germline CDR1 SNHLY, CDR2 FYNNEI. The CDR3 nucleotides read TGTGCCAGCAGTAGACGGACTACCTACGAGCAGTACGTC. Its translation: CASSRRTTYEQYV.

This clonotype was observed a handful of times. V is TRBV27 and J is TRBJ2-1; 11 bases agree with TRBD2. This CDR3 comprises 17 residues. J lost 7 bases, V lost 3 bases, and 11 bases had no gene match. Germline V lookup: CDR1 MNHEY, CDR2 SMNVEV (reference sequence). Here the CDR3 reads CASSLRALAGVVNEQFF. CDR3 coding DNA: TGTGCCAGCAGTTTGCGCGCACTAGCGGGAGTCGTGAATGAGCAGTTCTTC.

The sample holds many counts of this clonotype. The chain uses TRBV6-1 and TRBJ2-2; either TRBD1 or TRBD2 may fit D (5 bases each). V was shortened by 6 bases and J by 0 bases, with 8 bases between the two germline ends. The CDR3 spans 14 residues. CDR1 and CDR2 from the germline V gene are MNHNS and SASEGT. CDR3 sequence reads: CASRGDPNTGELFF. For the CDR3, the DNA is TGTGCCAGCAGGGGGGACCCGAACACCGGGGAGCTGTTTTTT.

About this clonotype: Compared with germline, one end of the junction differs, possibly owing to a read error. The gene calls are TRBV7-6 and TRBJ2-3; weak D call: TRBD2 (6 bases). Germline CDR1 SGHVS, CDR2 FNYEAQ. The CDR3 is made up of 16 amino acids. CDR3 loop: CACSVSGLSGTDTQYF. The CDR3 region has the DNA TGTGCGTGCAGCGTCTCGGGACTGTCAGGCACAGACACGCAGTATTTT. Full variable domain (outside the CDR3, taken from reference TRBV7-6 and TRBJ2-3): GAGVSQSPRYKVTKRGQDVALRCDPISGHVSLYWYRQALGQGPEFLTYFNYEAQQDKSGLPNDRFSAERPEGSISTLTIQRTEQRDSAMYRCACSVSGLSGTDTQYFGPGTRLTVL.

Many counts were recorded for this clonotype. This chain connects TRBV19 to TRBJ1-5; 8 nucleotides line up with TRBD1. Germline V gives CDR1 LNHDA, CDR2 SQIVND (reference sequence). Trimming at V came to 5 bases and at J to 7 bases, leaving 10 bases not matched to a gene. This CDR3 comprises 15 residues. The chain's CDR3 is CASSGGQVGGQPQHF. CDR3 nucleotides: TGTGCCAGTAGTGGGGGACAGGTCGGGGGGCAGCCCCAGCATTTT.

The chain links TRBV14 to TRBJ2-5; D gene unclear. The CDR3 length is 12 residues. Germline V gene sequence: CDR1 SGHDN, CDR2 FVKESK. With 1 base removed from V and 6 bases from J, the gap between germline ends came to 6 bases. CDR3 sequence (DNA): TGTGCCAGCAGCCAAGGGGTACAGACCCAGTACTTC. This gives the protein CASSQGVQTQYF. Drawing the rest from reference TRBV14 and TRBJ2-5, the complete variable domain is EAGVTQFPSHSVIEKGQTVTLRCDPISGHDNLYWYRRVMGKEIKFLLHFVKESKQDESGMPNNRFLAERTGGTYSTLKVQPAELEDSGVYFCASSQGVQTQYFGPGTRLLVL.